These T cell receptor beta chains were read from a single sample in a study of CD8+CD57+ T cells in acquired aplastic anemia. Each CDR3 protein is one row after TCRdb ran MiXCR on the reads. The sample contains some 47,000 distinct CDR3 sequences, 70% to 80% of which appear only once. The sequenced sample was sorted CD4+, CD8+, or CD8+CD57+ T cells (not recorded which) from PBMCs. The receptors originated from a human donor in good health, serving as a control. Each CDR3 is given with its conserved first and last residue. A D gene is named only where the DNA matches it firmly. Clone size is given for some rows only: seen once, a few or many times, or a class if the clone is expanded.

v_call,cdr3_length,j_call,clone_size,d_call,cdr3_aa,cdr3_nt
TRBV7-2,11,TRBJ2-7,few,NA,CASSLGPEQYF,TGTGCCAGCAGCCTCGGTCCCGAGCAGTACTTC
TRBV20-1,15,TRBJ2-3,NA,TRBD1,CSAQLGTGKTDTQYF,TGCAGTGCACAACTCGGGACAGGGAAAACAGATACGCAGTATTTT
TRBV2,15,TRBJ1-2,once,NA,CASSDITGSHEVYTF,TGTGCCAGCAGTGACATCACCGGGTCCCACGAGGTCTACACCTTC
TRBV2,13,TRBJ2-5,NA,TRBD1,CASTPTGGQTQYF,TGTGCCAGCACTCCGACAGGGGGCCAGACCCAGTACTTC
TRBV7-3,13,TRBJ2-3,NA,NA,CASSRIPTDTQYF,TGTGCCAGCAGCCGAATTCCCACAGATACGCAGTATTTT
TRBV12-3/TRBV12-4,13,TRBJ1-1,many,NA,CASSAWENTEAFF,TGTGCCAGCAGTGCCTGGGAGAACACTGAAGCTTTCTTT
TRBV10-2,13,TRBJ2-7,NA,NA,CASSDGRNYEQYF,TGCGCCAGCAGTGATGGACGTAACTACGAGCAGTACTTC
TRBV24-1,15,TRBJ2-5,once,NA,CATSDAGKRGETQYF,TGTGCCACCAGTGACGCCGGAAAGAGGGGAGAGACCCAGTACTTC
TRBV7-2,15,TRBJ2-7,few,TRBD2,CASSLLGGGAGEQYF,TGTGCCAGCAGCTTACTGGGCGGGGGGGCAGGAGAGCAGTACTTC
TRBV4-1,15,TRBJ2-7,NA,NA,CASSQEGGAGYEQYF,TGCGCCAGCAGCCAGGAGGGGGGGGCAGGTTACGAGCAGTACTTC
TRBV4-1,12,TRBJ2-1,once,NA,CASSGGVNEQFF,TGCGCCAGCAGCGGTGGGGTGAATGAGCAGTTCTTC
TRBV7-9,15,TRBJ2-5,NA,NA,CASSSQAGGQETQYF,TGTGCCAGCAGCTCACAGGCGGGTGGTCAGGAGACCCAGTACTTC
TRBV2,11,TRBJ1-1,NA,NA,CASRGGTEAFF,TGTGCCAGCAGGGGAGGAACTGAAGCTTTCTTT
TRBV12-3/TRBV12-4,11,TRBJ1-2,NA,TRBD1,CASSFTGDSTF,TGTGCCAGCAGTTTCACAGGGGACTCTACCTTC
TRBV6-1,13,TRBJ2-7,NA,NA,CATRDTVSYEQYF,TGTGCCACCCGGGACACCGTCTCCTACGAGCAGTACTTC
TRBV10-3,12,TRBJ2-1,NA,TRBD2,CASRQAGGEQFF,TGTGCCAGCAGACAGGCGGGGGGTGAGCAGTTCTTC
TRBV20-1,13,TRBJ1-6,NA,NA,CSAFTQGNSPLHF,TGCAGTGCCTTTACCCAGGGGAATTCACCCCTCCACTTT
TRBV15,14,TRBJ1-2,NA,NA,CATSRAGLNYGYTF,TGTGCCACCAGCAGGGCCGGCCTTAACTATGGCTACACCTTC
TRBV7-9,16,TRBJ1-3,NA,TRBD1,CASSPTPGQGGGTIYF,TGTGCCAGCAGCCCCACCCCGGGACAGGGTGGGGGGACCATATATTTT
TRBV19,13,TRBJ1-2,NA,TRBD1,CASSPDRVYGYTF,TGTGCCAGTAGTCCCGACAGGGTTTATGGCTACACCTTC
TRBV10-3,14,TRBJ2-3,few,TRBD1,CAISEDRGRDTQYF,TGTGCCATCAGTGAAGACAGGGGAAGAGATACGCAGTATTTT
TRBV14,18,TRBJ1-5,NA,NA,CASSLVMAGGDHDQPQHF,TGTGCCAGCAGCCTAGTCATGGCAGGAGGGGATCACGATCAGCCCCAGCATTTT
TRBV10-3,14,TRBJ2-1,NA,TRBD2,CATWTSGGQNEQFF,TGTGCCACCTGGACTAGCGGGGGCCAAAATGAGCAGTTCTTC
TRBV25-1,16,TRBJ2-3,NA,TRBD2,CASSAAGRGVTDTQYF,TGTGCCAGCAGTGCCGCCGGGCGGGGGGTTACAGATACGCAGTATTTT
TRBV2,14,TRBJ2-3,NA,NA,CAVETHPYGDTQYF,TGTGCCGTGGAGACCCATCCATATGGAGATACGCAGTATTTT
TRBV2,15,TRBJ2-7,NA,NA,CASSEGAAKSYEQYF,TGTGCCAGCAGTGAAGGGGCGGCGAAGTCCTACGAGCAGTACTTC
TRBV19,13,TRBJ1-2,NA,TRBD1,CASGQGANYGYTF,TGTGCCAGTGGACAGGGGGCTAACTATGGCTACACCTTC